This T cell receptor beta chain was found in a study of T cells in Graves' hyperthyroidism and ophthalmopathy. Findings and caveats of the study: Ophthalmopathy was told apart from stable hyperthyroidism by a 13 V-J model.

Authors of the study amplified TCR beta CDR3 regions from RNA transcripts. During a first-round RT-PCR of the TCR CDR3, the HTBI primer set was used. TCRdb passed the multiplex PCR reads through MiXCR, listing each CDR3 protein once. The sample yields 500,000 to 750,000 distinct CDR3 sequences, about 43% seen once. Stable Graves' hyperthyroidism meant no ophthalmopathy progression within 18 months. Clinical symptoms, serum thyroxine, TRAb, thyroid ultrasound and orbital computed tomography informed diagnoses. This CDR3 contains 13 residues. Germline CDR1 and CDR2: SNHLY and FYNNEI. V lost 7 bases and J lost 7; bases outside the gene matches: 4. In the case of this clonotype: The target antigen is unknown.

The clonotype originates from a woman between 18 and 30 years old with Graves' hyperthyroidism. The rearrangement links TRBV2 to TRBJ1-3, with 10 positions matching TRBD1. The specimen was peripheral blood or thyroid tissue (not recorded which). The CDR3: CASIQDRGNTIYF. The CDR3 region has the DNA TGTGCCAGCATCCAGGACAGGGGGAACACCATATATTTT. Together with reference TRBV2 and TRBJ1-3, the CDR3 gives the full variable domain: EPEVTQTPSHQVTQMGQEVILRCVPISNHLYFYWYRQILGQKVEFLVSFYNNEISEKSEIFDDQFSVERPDGSNFTLKIRSTKLEDSAMYFCASIQDRGNTIYFGEGSWLTVV.